These T cell receptor beta chains were read from a single sample in a study of blood T cell repertoires in COVID-19. Produced via immunoSEQ multiplex PCR; TCRdb's table is partial and in-frame only. The sample includes a few hundred thousand clones, more than 70% of them seen just once. Sample: peripheral blood. The receptors here all came from a woman in her sixties with COVID-19, enrolled during active disease. The CDR3 runs from the conserved cysteine through the conserved F or W. The order of the fields is D gene, clone size, V gene, CDR3 length, J gene, CDR3 protein, CDR3 DNA. D genes are given only for firm matches. The listing skips clone size in some rows; elsewhere it reads once, few, many or a size class.

D gene: -; clone size: -; V gene: TRBV5-4; CDR3 length: 11; J gene: TRBJ1-1; CDR3 protein: CASSLRGEAFF; CDR3 DNA: TGTGCCAGCAGCTTGCGAGGTGAAGCTTTCTTT
D gene: -; clone size: -; V gene: TRBV28; CDR3 length: 16; J gene: TRBJ1-1; CDR3 protein: CASWGPRGAMNTEAFF; CDR3 DNA: TGTGCCAGCTGGGGTCCAAGGGGCGCCATGAACACTGAAGCTTTCTTT
D gene: TRBD1; clone size: -; V gene: TRBV3-1/TRBV3-2; CDR3 length: 17; J gene: TRBJ1-5; CDR3 protein: CASSQGTGGNSNQPQHF; CDR3 DNA: TGTGCCAGCAGCCAAGGGACAGGCGGCAATAGCAATCAGCCCCAGCATTTT
D gene: TRBD1; clone size: -; V gene: TRBV7-9; CDR3 length: 15; J gene: TRBJ1-1; CDR3 protein: CASSLRTGGYPRAFF; CDR3 DNA: TGTGCCAGCAGCTTGAGGACAGGTGGCTACCCCCGGGCTTTCTTT
D gene: -; clone size: -; V gene: TRBV6-5; CDR3 length: 13; J gene: TRBJ1-2; CDR3 protein: CASSRELNYGYTF; CDR3 DNA: TGTGCCAGCAGCAGGGAACTAAACTATGGCTACACCTTC
D gene: TRBD1; clone size: -; V gene: TRBV27; CDR3 length: 15; J gene: TRBJ1-1; CDR3 protein: CASSLPGTGVTEAFF; CDR3 DNA: TGTGCCAGCAGTTTGCCCGGGACAGGGGTCACTGAAGCTTTCTTT
D gene: -; clone size: few; V gene: TRBV14; CDR3 length: 12; J gene: TRBJ1-1; CDR3 protein: CASSHRRGRAFF; CDR3 DNA: TGTGCCAGCAGCCACAGGCGAGGGAGGGCTTTCTTT
D gene: -; clone size: -; V gene: TRBV28; CDR3 length: 14; J gene: TRBJ1-3; CDR3 protein: CASSLTVSGNTIYF; CDR3 DNA: TGTGCCAGCAGTTTAACAGTTTCCGGAAACACCATATATTTT
D gene: -; clone size: -; V gene: TRBV19; CDR3 length: 13; J gene: TRBJ1-2; CDR3 protein: CASSIDRNYGYTF; CDR3 DNA: TGTGCCAGTAGTATAGACAGGAACTATGGCTACACCTTC
D gene: -; clone size: -; V gene: TRBV7-3; CDR3 length: 13; J gene: TRBJ1-1; CDR3 protein: CASSLQGNTEAFF; CDR3 DNA: TGTGCCAGCAGCTTACAGGGGAACACTGAAGCTTTCTTT
D gene: TRBD1; clone size: -; V gene: TRBV2; CDR3 length: 15; J gene: TRBJ1-2; CDR3 protein: CASREQGVNPYGYTF; CDR3 DNA: TGTGCCAGCAGGGAACAGGGGGTGAACCCTTATGGCTACACCTTC
D gene: TRBD2; clone size: -; V gene: TRBV10-1; CDR3 length: 15; J gene: TRBJ2-1; CDR3 protein: CASSERDYPYNEQFF; CDR3 DNA: TGCGCCAGCAGTGAAAGGGACTACCCCTACAATGAGCAGTTCTTC
D gene: TRBD1; clone size: -; V gene: TRBV6-5; CDR3 length: 13; J gene: TRBJ1-2; CDR3 protein: CASSATGVYGYTF; CDR3 DNA: TGTGCCAGCAGCGCGACAGGGGTCTATGGCTACACCTTC
D gene: TRBD1; clone size: -; V gene: TRBV27; CDR3 length: 13; J gene: TRBJ1-2; CDR3 protein: CASSRGQGRGYTF; CDR3 DNA: TGTGCCAGCAGTCGCGGACAGGGACGTGGCTACACCTTC
D gene: TRBD1; clone size: -; V gene: TRBV5-1; CDR3 length: 15; J gene: TRBJ2-3; CDR3 protein: CASSLQGIGTDTQYF; CDR3 DNA: TGCGCCAGCAGCTTACAGGGGATAGGCACAGATACGCAGTATTTT
D gene: TRBD1; clone size: -; V gene: TRBV5-1; CDR3 length: 15; J gene: TRBJ2-1; CDR3 protein: CASSRDRGTYNEQFF; CDR3 DNA: TGCGCCAGCAGCCGCGACAGGGGAACTTACAATGAGCAGTTCTTC
D gene: TRBD1; clone size: -; V gene: TRBV7-9; CDR3 length: 13; J gene: TRBJ2-5; CDR3 protein: CASSLGTGSTQYF; CDR3 DNA: TGTGCCAGCAGCTTAGGGACAGGGAGTACCCAGTACTTC
D gene: -; clone size: -; V gene: TRBV5-1; CDR3 length: 14; J gene: TRBJ1-4; CDR3 protein: CASSGTTTNEKLFF; CDR3 DNA: TGCGCCAGCAGCGGGACAACAACTAATGAAAAACTGTTTTTT
D gene: TRBD2; clone size: -; V gene: TRBV10-2; CDR3 length: 15; J gene: TRBJ2-3; CDR3 protein: CASTPSSGGLRKGNF; CDR3 DNA: TGCGCCAGCACTCCTTCTAGCGGGGGCCTTAGAAAGGGGAACTTT